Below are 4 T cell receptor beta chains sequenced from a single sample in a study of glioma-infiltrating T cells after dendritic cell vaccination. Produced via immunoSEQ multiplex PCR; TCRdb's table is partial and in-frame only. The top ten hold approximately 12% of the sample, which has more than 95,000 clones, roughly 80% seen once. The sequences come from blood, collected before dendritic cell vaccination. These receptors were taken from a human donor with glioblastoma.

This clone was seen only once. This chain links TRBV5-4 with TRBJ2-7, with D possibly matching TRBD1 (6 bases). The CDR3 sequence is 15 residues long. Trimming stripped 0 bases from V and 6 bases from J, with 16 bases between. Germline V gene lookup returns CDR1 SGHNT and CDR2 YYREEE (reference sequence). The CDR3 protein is CASSLVGAGDFEQYF. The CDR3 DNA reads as TGTGCCAGCAGCTTGGTGGGGGCAGGGGATTTCGAGCAGTACTTC.

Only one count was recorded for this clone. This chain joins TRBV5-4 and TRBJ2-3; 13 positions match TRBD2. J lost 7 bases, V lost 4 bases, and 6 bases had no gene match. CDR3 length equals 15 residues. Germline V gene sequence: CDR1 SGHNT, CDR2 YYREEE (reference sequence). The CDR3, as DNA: TGTGCCAGCAGCACTAGCGGGGGGGCCACGAATACGCAGTATTTT. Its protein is CASSTSGGATNTQYF. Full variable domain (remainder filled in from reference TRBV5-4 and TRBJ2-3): ETGVTQSPTHLIKTRGQQVTLRCSSQSGHNTVSWYQQALGQGPQFIFQYYREEENGRGNFPPRFSGLQFPNYSSELNVNALELDDSALYLCASSTSGGATNTQYFGPGTRLTVL.

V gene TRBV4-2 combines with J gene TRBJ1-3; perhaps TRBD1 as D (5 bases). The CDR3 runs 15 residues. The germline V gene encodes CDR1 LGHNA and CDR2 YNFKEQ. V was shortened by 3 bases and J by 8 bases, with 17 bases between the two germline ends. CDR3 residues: CASSQAIGGVDTIYF. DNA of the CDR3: TGTGCCAGCAGCCAGGCTATCGGGGGGGTTGACACCATATATTTT.

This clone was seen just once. The CDR3 sequence is CASSLGQGHGYTF. The CDR3 DNA follows: TGTGCCAGCAGCTTAGGTCAGGGGCACGGCTACACCTTC. The chain is built from TRBV7-2 and TRBJ1-2, with D perhaps matching TRBD1 (6 bases). This CDR3 comprises 13 residues. Germline V gives CDR1 SGHTA, CDR2 FQGNSA. V lost 1 base, J lost 8 bases, and 11 bases lay in between.